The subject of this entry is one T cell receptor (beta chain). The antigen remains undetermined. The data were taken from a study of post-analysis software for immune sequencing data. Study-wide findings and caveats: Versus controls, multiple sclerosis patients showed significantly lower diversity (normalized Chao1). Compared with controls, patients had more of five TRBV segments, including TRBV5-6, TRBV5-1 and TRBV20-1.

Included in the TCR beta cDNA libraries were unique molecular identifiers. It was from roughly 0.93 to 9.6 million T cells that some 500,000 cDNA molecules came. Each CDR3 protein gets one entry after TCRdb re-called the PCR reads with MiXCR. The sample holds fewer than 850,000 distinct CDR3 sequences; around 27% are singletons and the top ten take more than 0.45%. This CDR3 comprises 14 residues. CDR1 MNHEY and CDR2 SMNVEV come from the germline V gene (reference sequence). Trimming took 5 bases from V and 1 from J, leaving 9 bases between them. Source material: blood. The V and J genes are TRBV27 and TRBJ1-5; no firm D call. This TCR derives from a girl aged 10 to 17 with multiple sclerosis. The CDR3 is CASSAGWSNQPQHF. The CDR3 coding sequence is TGTGCCAGCAGTGCCGGGTGGAGCAATCAGCCCCAGCATTTT.